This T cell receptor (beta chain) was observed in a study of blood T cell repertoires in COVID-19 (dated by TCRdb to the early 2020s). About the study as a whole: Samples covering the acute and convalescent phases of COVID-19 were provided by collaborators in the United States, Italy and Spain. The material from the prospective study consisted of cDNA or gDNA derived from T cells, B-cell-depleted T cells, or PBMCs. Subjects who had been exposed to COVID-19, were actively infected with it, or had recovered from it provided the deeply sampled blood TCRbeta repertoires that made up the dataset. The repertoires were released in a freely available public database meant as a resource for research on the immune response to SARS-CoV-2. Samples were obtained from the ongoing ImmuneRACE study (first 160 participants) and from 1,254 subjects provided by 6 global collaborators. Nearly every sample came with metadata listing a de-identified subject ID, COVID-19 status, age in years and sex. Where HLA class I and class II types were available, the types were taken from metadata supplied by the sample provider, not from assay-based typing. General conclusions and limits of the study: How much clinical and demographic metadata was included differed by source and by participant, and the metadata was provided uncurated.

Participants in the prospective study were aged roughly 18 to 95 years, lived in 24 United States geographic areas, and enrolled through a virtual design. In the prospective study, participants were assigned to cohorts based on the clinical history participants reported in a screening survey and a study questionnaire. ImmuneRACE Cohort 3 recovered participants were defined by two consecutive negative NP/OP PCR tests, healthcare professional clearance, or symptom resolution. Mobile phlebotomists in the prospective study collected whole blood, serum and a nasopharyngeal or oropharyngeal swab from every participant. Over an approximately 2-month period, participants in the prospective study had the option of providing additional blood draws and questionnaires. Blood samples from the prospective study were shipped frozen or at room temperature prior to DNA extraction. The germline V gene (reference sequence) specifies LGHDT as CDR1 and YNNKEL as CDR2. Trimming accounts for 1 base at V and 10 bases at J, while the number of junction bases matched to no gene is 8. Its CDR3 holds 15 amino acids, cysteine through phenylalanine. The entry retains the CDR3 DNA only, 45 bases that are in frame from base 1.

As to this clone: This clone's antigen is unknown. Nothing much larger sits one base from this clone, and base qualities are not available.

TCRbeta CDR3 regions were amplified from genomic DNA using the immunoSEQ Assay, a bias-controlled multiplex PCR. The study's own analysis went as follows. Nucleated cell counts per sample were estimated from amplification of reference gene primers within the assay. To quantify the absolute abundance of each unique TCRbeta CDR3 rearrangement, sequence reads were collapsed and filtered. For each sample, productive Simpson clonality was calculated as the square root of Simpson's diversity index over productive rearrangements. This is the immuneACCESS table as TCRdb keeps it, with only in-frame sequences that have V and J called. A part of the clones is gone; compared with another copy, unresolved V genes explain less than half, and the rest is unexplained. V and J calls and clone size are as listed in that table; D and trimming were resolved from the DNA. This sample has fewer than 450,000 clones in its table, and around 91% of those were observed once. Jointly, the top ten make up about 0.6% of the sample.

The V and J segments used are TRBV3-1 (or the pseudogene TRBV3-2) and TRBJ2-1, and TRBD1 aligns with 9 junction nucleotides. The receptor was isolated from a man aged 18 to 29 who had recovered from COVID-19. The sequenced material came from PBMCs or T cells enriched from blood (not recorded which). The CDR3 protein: CASSQGPGQGSEQFF. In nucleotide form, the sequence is TGTGCCAGCAGCCAAGGACCGGGACAGGGAAGCGAGCAGTTCTTC.